The T cell receptor beta chain described here comes from a study of cytomegalovirus exposure and HLA in healthy donors (dated by TCRdb to about 2017). About the full investigation: An earlier analysis of about 530 of the donors reported 276 Gb of sequence data and around 110 million unique TCR beta sequences obtained from about 170 million T cells. A later analysis re-analyzed previously published TCR beta repertoires from 650 to 800 donors and added high-resolution HLA genotyping to study TCR occurrence patterns. All discovery cohort repertoires had been generated using a single sequencing platform. The study used immunosequencing to profile the T cell repertoires of under 700 subjects and linked those repertoires to cytomegalovirus serostatus. The aim of the study was to test whether cataloging public T cell receptors could identify signatures of past pathogen exposure. Among the approximately 430 genotyped donors, under 90% belonged to the genetic ancestry cluster associated with self-reported Caucasian donors. Genome-wide SNP genotypes for about three fifths of the roughly 700 donors were used in a later genetic analysis, which treated that subset as a discovery cohort. Donor age, sex, ethnicity and CMV serostatus were compiled alongside the repertoire data. About 300 gigabases of sequencing data and tens of millions of unique TCR sequences were included in an early release covering about 700 HLA-typed donors. In an earlier analysis of roughly 580 of the donors, high-throughput TCR beta sequencing was used to judge whether each TCR beta V gene segment behaved as functional or pseudogenic. The number of donors typed differed by locus, with roughly 620-630 for A, B, C, DRB1 and DQB1, roughly 550 for DQA1, over 600 for DPA1, and 450 to 480 for DPB1. High-throughput TCR immunosequencing, statistical association of individual TCRs with disease status, and machine learning were combined to predict cytomegalovirus infection status. On average, about 200,000 unique TCR beta nucleotide sequences were sequenced per donor among a few hundred genotyped donors of the cohort, with roughly 19% of those sequences being non-productive. Class I and class II HLA loci were covered by the typing at four-digit resolution. Rather than drawing on any new phenotypic data, the later analysis identified candidate immune exposures from TCR beta sequences and the way those sequences occurred across donors. Roughly five DR-DQ haplotypes were handled as single units for association and clustering because linkage in the cohort was strong. A separate validation cohort of over 95 different subjects was used in addition to the roughly 640-subject first cohort.

The cohort consisted of 600 to 750 healthy bone marrow donors. Cohort members were all nominally healthy when sampled, although unrecorded immune exposures were likely present. The donor was CMV seronegative and was included in the group of a few hundred seronegative cohort members. A peripheral blood sample was provided by each donor, and peripheral blood mononuclear cells were used for TCR beta sequencing. Genomic DNA was extracted from the blood cell samples with the Qiagen DNeasy Blood Extraction Kit. General findings and caveats noted by the study authors: When HLA alleles, especially DR and DQ, strongly co-occurred, TCR associations were difficult to assign to individual alleles. The classifier was reported to diagnose cytomegalovirus status with high specificity and sensitivity in both the original and validation cohorts. A later analysis found that HLA-associated TCR beta chains were more clonally expanded and had lower generation probabilities than equally common non-associated chains. In a later analysis, the rate of TCR association differed among HLA loci, with DRB1 alleles having the most associated TCRs and HLA-C alleles having the fewest. HLA typing was unavailable for some donors at each locus, so association tests used only the typed subset. Several of the top co-occurrence clusters appeared to be linked to parvovirus B19, influenza, CMV and Epstein-Barr virus, according to a later analysis. In a later genetic analysis, fewer N-insertions in productive TCRs were reported among donors in an Asian-associated ancestry cluster than the roughly 670-donor mean. The authors suggested that the approach could potentially be extended to other disease states and immunological phenotypes. Most CMV-associated TCR beta chains appeared to be HLA-restricted in a later analysis, and the HLA associations seemed to be driven largely by CMV exposure. Linkage disequilibrium might explain the correlated functional status among segregating V segments, but an unknown experimental factor could not be ruled out. In this cohort, only TCR beta chains were sequenced, and detectable features were limited by the absence of alpha or paired-chain data. An association between a missense DCLRE1C variant and V-gene and J-gene trimming of TCR beta chains was found in a later genetic analysis and replicated in an independent cohort. In vitro tests confirmed that three of the cytomegalovirus-associated TCR beta chains recognize cytomegalovirus antigens. The only immune exposure information available for the cohort was CMV serostatus. A further reported finding was that TCR beta sequences accurately predicted the HLA-A and HLA-B alleles for most subjects in the first cohort. Most TCR sequences were seen in very few donors, while some public TCRs were found in many individuals. In a later analysis, about 16,000 TCR beta sequences were associated with specific HLA alleles at a false discovery rate of 0.05. The study listed approximately 150 TCR beta chains as associated with cytomegalovirus. In an earlier analysis of roughly 500 of the donors, most TCR beta V segments appeared in productive rearrangements about 87% or about 30% of the time, broadly matching IMGT annotations. A cluster of highly shared sequence variants was judged likely to be a technical artifact of the sequencing pipeline. Because the 87-base-pair reads could not distinguish some IMGT-functional V segments, including TRBV6-2 and TRBV6-3, those segments were excluded. The presence/absence analyses assumed that sequencing depth was roughly uniform across donors, and that assumption may not be true. The earlier analysis of approximately 560 of the donors excluded seventeen rarely observed V segments, including chromosome 9 orphons, because counts were too low.

Taken from cysteine to phenylalanine, the CDR3 has 15 residues. CDR3 DNA only is kept here, 45 bases in frame from base 1. Deletion took 3 bases off V and 9 bases off J, with a span of 15 bases between the germline ends. In the germline V gene, CDR1 corresponds to MGHRA and CDR2 to YSYEKL. On this clone: The antigen it recognizes is unknown. Base qualities were left out, and no much larger clone turns up one base away.

Receptor amplification or capture employed the immunoSEQ multiplex PCR assay. For the multiplex PCR, a mixture combining 60 forward primers for TCR Vbeta segments and 13 reverse primers for TCR Jbeta segments was used. The CDR3 region of rearranged TCR beta genes was amplified from genomic DNA with a multiplex PCR assay. The Illumina HiSeq System was used to sequence the amplified TCR beta libraries as 87-base-pair reads. The original pipeline was this. Across the 700 or so repertoires, a later analysis counted 75 million to 90 million unique TCR beta chains, 9.5 million to 12 million of which were shared by at least two donors. Raw reads were error-corrected and collapsed into unique sequences with a nearest-neighbor algorithm that merged closely related sequences to remove PCR and sequencing errors. Alignment of CDR3 sequences to IMGT reference sequences was used to assign V, D and J gene segments. Each retained sequence needed at least a six-nucleotide match to both a V gene segment and a J gene segment. Rearrangements were called productive when the CDR3 lacked stop codons and stayed in frame with V and J; all others were non-productive. Following IMGT convention, CDR3 was defined as the stretch from the second conserved V-encoded cysteine to the conserved J-encoded phenylalanine. The earlier analysis of about 560 of the donors excluded any sequence lacking an unambiguous match to a single V gene segment. An earlier analysis of a few hundred of the donors called V segments functional above 56.7% productive rearrangements and segregating when the between-donor standard deviation exceeded 5%. A statistical classification framework was built for diagnosing cytomegalovirus status from the catalog of TCR beta chain sequences. In a later analysis, TCR nucleotide sequences were compared against IMGT/GENE-DB human TR gene sequences so that V and J genes could be assigned. Using the TCRdist pipeline, a later analysis assigned CDR3 sequences along with most-parsimonious VDJ recombination scenarios. In a later analysis, every TCR beta chain was defined by the combination of its CDR3 amino acid sequence and its V-gene family, and reads without a unique V-gene family were dropped. In a later analysis, several hundred highly shared, low-generation-probability nucleotide sequences were removed to address suspected cross-contamination and a sequencing artifact. In a later analysis, a clonal expansion index for each public chain was calculated from normalized within-repertoire ranks of inferred template counts. A later analysis computed generation probabilities with a VDJ recombination model fitted to out-of-frame rearrangements, and checked the results against IGoR. Hypergeometric tests were used in a later analysis to score TCR-TCR, TCR-HLA and TCR-CMV co-occurrence, with a repertoire-size bias correction applied to the TCR pairs. In a later analysis, false discovery rates were estimated by permuting HLA or CMV assignments 20 times. A later analysis grouped co-occurring TCRs with DBSCAN, adding TCRdist sequence similarity when clustering within HLA-allele-positive subsets. Repertoires with fewer than 30,000 or more than 120,000 public chains, plus five repertoires with anomalous nucleotide sharing, were excluded from co-occurrence clustering. The immuneACCESS repertoire file appears here via TCRdb, limited to in-frame rearrangements. These files lack a portion of the clones; in checked studies, under half of the deficit traces to unresolved V genes, and the cause of the others is not known. V, J and clone size are taken as reported in that table, and D and trimming were inferred from the DNA itself. For this sample there are 95,000 to 150,000 clones; 75% to 85% appear just once. The top ten clonotypes cover just under 2% of the sample.

The source material was PBMCs. This clonotype originated in a man aged 45 to 65 in good health and CMV-seronegative. The V and J segments used are TRBV4-1 and TRBJ1-6, with the identity of the D gene unclear. DNA sequence: TGCGCCAGCAGCCAGGAGGTCAGTCTTGCTTCACCCCTCCACTTT. It is translated as CASSQEVSLASPLHF.